This T cell receptor (beta chain) was captured by sequencing in a study of beta chain features in type 1 diabetes. The study reverse transcribed the entire isolated RNA, so it sequenced expressed TCRB transcripts. TCRdb's table, derived via immunoSEQ multiplex PCR, lists solely in-frame clones and lacks some. The repertoire holds hundreds of thousands of clones, with approximately 31% as singletons. The table lists this clone with a few counts. What was sequenced was naive CD4+ T cells from blood. The receptor was isolated from a man aged 18-30 years in good health.

The CDR3 DNA follows: TGTGCCAGCTCACCTCTAGCGGAAATCTACAATGAGCAGTTCTTC. This translates into CASSPLAEIYNEQFF. The chain has TRBV18 and TRBJ2-1; 7 bases are a match to TRBD2. The germline V gene encodes CDR1 KGHSH and CDR2 LQKENI. This CDR3 is 15 amino acids long. With 3 bases clipped from V and 3 bases from J, the junction kept 5 bases outside the gene matches.